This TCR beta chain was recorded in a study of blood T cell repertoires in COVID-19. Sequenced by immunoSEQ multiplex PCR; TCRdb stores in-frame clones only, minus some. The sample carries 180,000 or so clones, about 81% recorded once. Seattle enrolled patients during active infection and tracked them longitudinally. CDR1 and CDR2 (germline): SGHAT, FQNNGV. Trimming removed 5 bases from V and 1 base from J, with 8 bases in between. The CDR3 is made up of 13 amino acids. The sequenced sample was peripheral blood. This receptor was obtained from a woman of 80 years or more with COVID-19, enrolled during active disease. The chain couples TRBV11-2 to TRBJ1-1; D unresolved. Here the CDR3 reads CASSQQRNTEAFF. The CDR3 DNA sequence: TGTGCCAGCAGCCAACAGAGGAACACTGAAGCTTTCTTT.